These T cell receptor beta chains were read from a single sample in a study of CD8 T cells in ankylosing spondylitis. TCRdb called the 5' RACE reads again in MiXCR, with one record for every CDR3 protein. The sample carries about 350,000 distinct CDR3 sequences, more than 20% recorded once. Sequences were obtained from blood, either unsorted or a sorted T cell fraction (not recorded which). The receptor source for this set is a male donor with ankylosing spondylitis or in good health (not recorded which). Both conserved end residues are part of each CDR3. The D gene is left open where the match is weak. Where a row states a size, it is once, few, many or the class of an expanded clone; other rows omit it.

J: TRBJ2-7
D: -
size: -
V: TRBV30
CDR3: CAWSVRRSYEQYF
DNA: TGTGCCTGGAGTGTACGACGGTCCTACGAGCAGTACTTC

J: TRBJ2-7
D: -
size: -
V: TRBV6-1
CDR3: CASSEVVSSWDYEQYF
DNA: TGTGCCAGCAGTGAAGTAGTCAGCTCCTGGGACTACGAGCAGTACTTC

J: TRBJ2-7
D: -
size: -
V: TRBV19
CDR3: CASSHTSSYEQYF
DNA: TGTGCCAGTAGTCACACCAGCTCCTACGAGCAGTACTTC

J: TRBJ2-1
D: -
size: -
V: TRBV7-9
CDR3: CASGTLFNEQFF
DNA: TGTGCCAGCGGGACCTTGTTCAATGAGCAGTTCTTC

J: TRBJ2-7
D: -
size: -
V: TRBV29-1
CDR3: CSVEVGQSYEQYF
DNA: TGCAGCGTTGAAGTTGGACAGTCCTACGAGCAGTACTTC

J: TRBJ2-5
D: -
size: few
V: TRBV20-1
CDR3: CSARDRRDYQETQYF
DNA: TGCAGTGCTAGAGATCGCCGGGACTACCAAGAGACCCAGTACTTC

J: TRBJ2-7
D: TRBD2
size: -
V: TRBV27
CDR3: CASSQADSGGASYEQYF
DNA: TGTGCCAGCAGTCAGGCCGATAGCGGGGGGGCGTCCTACGAGCAGTACTTC

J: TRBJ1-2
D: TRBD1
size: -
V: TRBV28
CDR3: CASSPDRAGNGYTF
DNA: TGTGCCAGCAGTCCGGACAGGGCGGGGAATGGCTACACCTTC

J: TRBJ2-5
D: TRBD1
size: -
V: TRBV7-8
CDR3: CASSLVGQGYQETQYF
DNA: TGTGCCAGCAGCTTAGTGGGACAGGGGTACCAAGAGACCCAGTACTTC

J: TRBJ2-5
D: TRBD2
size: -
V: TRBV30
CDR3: CAWWGGGGVKGTQYF
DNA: TGTGCCTGGTGGGGCGGGGGGGGTGTAAAAGGGACCCAGTACTTC

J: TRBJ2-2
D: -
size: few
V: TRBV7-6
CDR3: CASSLTSDSLLFF
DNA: TGTGCCAGCAGCTTAACCTCGGACAGCCTGCTGTTTTTT